This TCR beta chain was identified in a study of blood T cell repertoires in COVID-19. On the study more broadly: From T cells, B-cell-depleted T cells, or PBMCs came the material, which was cDNA or gDNA.

Across about two dozen US areas, participants ranged in age from roughly 18 to 95 years. Before being deemed recovered, Cohort 3 donors had two negative PCRs, clearance, or symptom resolution. Measured with immunoSEQ multiplex PCR; TCRdb has only the in-frame clones, and not every one. The sample records fewer than 350,000 clones, approximately 85% being singletons. The sequenced material came from PBMCs or T cells enriched from blood (not recorded which). This sequence was found in a woman between 25 and 40 years old who had recovered from COVID-19.

The CDR3 bases are TGTGCCAGCAGCTTACAGGGGGCCGACACTGAAGCTTTCTTT. Encoded protein: CASSLQGADTEAFF. The rearrangement uses TRBV7-6 and TRBJ1-1, with TRBD1 identical over 8 bases. This CDR3 has 14 residues. Trimming at V came to 2 bases and at J to 3 bases, leaving 2 bases not matched to a gene. Germline V gives CDR1 SGHVS, CDR2 FNYEAQ.